One T cell receptor beta chain is described in this entry. The data are from a study of blood T cell repertoires in COVID-19. Across the study: Sources were T cells, B-cell-depleted T cells, or PBMCs; the material itself was cDNA or gDNA.

The ends were cut back, 4 bases at V and 8 bases at J, with 10 bases in the middle. This CDR3 contains 12 residues. Germline V gene lookup returns CDR1 SGHNT and CDR2 YYREEE (reference sequence). The assay was immunoSEQ multiplex PCR, and TCRdb's table has in-frame clones only and misses some. The sample carries over 90,000 clones, about 90% recorded once. The TCR comes from a man aged 50 to 59 in a cohort sampled during active COVID-19. This rearrangement joins TRBV5-4 to TRBJ2-4; D is ambiguous. Sequencing used peripheral blood. CDR3 loop: CASSLNLDIQYF. CDR3 nucleotides: TGTGCCAGCAGCCTAAATCTGGACATTCAGTACTTC.